This T cell receptor beta chain was identified in a study of cytomegalovirus exposure and HLA in healthy donors. The PCR was carried out with 60 Vbeta primers and 13 Jbeta primers. Libraries were prepared by immunoSEQ multiplex PCR; TCRdb keeps only in-frame clonotypes and omits some of them. The sample has about 68,000 clones, roughly four fifths seen once. This CDR3 spans 12 amino acids. Germline values: CDR1 SNHLY, CDR2 FYNNEI. Trimming removed 6 bases from V and 8 bases from J; junction bases left unmatched: 4. V gene TRBV2 combines with J gene TRBJ2-1, with 7 bases fitting TRBD1. Sequenced: PBMCs. The clonotype originates from a human donor in good health. For the CDR3, the DNA is TGTGCCAGCAGAGTTACAGGGGATGAGCAGTTCTTC. As protein: CASRVTGDEQFF.